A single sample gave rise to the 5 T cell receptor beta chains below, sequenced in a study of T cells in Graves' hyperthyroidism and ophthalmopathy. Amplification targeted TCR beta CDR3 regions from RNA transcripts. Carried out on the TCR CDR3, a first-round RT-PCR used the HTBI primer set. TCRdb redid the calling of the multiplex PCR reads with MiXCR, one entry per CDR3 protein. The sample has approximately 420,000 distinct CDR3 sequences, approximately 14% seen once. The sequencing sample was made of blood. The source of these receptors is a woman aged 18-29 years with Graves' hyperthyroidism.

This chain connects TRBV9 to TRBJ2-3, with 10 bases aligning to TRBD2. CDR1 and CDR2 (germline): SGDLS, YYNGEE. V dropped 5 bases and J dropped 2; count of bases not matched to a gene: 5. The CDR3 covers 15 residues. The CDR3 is CASRKLAGLTDTQYF. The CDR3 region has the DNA TGTGCCAGCAGGAAACTAGCGGGACTCACAGATACGCAGTATTTT.

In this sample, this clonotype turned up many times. The CDR3 bases are TGTGCCAGCAGTAGTCCCACAGGGGGGCGGGAGGCTGAAGCTTTCTTT. Encoded protein: CASSSPTGGREAEAFF. This chain connects TRBV28 to TRBJ1-1, with 8 positions matching TRBD1. There are 16 residues in the CDR3. Trimming cost V 5 bases and J 6 bases; bases outside gene matches: 14. Germline V gene lookup returns CDR1 MDHEN and CDR2 SYDVKM. Drawing the rest from reference TRBV28 and TRBJ1-1, the complete variable domain is DVKVTQSSRYLVKRTGEKVFLECVQDMDHENMFWYRQDPGLGLRLIYFSYDVKMKEKGDIPEGYSVSREKKERFSLILESASTNQTSMYLCASSSPTGGREAEAFFGQGTRLTVV.

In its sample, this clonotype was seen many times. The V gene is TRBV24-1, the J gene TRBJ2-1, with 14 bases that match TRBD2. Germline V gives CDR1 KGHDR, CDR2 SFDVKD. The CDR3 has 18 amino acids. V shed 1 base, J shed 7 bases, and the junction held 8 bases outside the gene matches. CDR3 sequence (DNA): TGTGCCACCAGTGATTTACAGGGACTAGCGGGAGCTGTGAATGAGCAGTTCTTC. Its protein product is CATSDLQGLAGAVNEQFF.

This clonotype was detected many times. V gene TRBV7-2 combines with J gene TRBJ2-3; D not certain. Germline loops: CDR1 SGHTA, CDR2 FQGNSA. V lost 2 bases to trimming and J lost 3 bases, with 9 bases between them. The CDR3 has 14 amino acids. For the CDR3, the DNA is TGTGCCAGCAGCTTAACACGCTGGACAGATACGCAGTATTTT. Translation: CASSLTRWTDTQYF.

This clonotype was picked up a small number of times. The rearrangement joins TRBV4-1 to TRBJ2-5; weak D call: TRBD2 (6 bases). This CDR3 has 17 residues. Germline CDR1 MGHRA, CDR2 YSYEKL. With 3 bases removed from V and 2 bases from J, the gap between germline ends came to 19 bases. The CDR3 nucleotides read TGCGCCAGCAGCCAGGGACCCGGGGCTGGGGGGCAAGAGACCCAGTACTTC. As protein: CASSQGPGAGGQETQYF.